Below, 4 T cell receptor beta chains from the same sample are listed, as sequenced in a study of T-cell memory formation after mild COVID-19. Each CDR3 protein gets one entry after TCRdb re-called the 5' RACE reads with MiXCR. The profile shows roughly 35,000 distinct CDR3 sequences, 21% of them singletons. Sequences were obtained from PBMCs or a T cell subset sorted from them (not recorded which). The receptors were sampled from an adult who had mild COVID-19 (a few samples of this study predate the infection). Cell type and time point are not known.

This clonotype has at least ten counts. J is TRBJ2-7 and V is TRBV7-9, with D unresolved. The germline V gene encodes CDR1 SEHNR and CDR2 FQNEAQ (reference sequence). This CDR3 has 14 residues. V was pared by 1 base and J by 6 bases, with 13 bases between. The CDR3 DNA reads as TGTGCCAGCAGCTTAGGCTCTAGTTCGGCCGAGCAGTACTTC. It specifies CASSLGSSSAEQYF.

By share, this clonotype counts as medium-sized. The genes are TRBV5-1 and TRBJ2-2; TRBD2 matches at 8 bases. CDR1 SGHRS and CDR2 YFSETQ come from the germline V gene. The CDR3 runs 15 residues. Unmatched junction bases numbered 7, after V lost 7 bases and J lost 2 bases. The CDR3 spells CASRPGLGNTGELFF. The CDR3 DNA follows: TGCGCCAGCCGTCCGGGACTAGGAAACACCGGGGAGCTGTTTTTT.

There are many counts of this clonotype. The V call is TRBV15, the J call TRBJ2-7; D is undetermined. The V end lost 5 bases, the J end lost 4 bases, and 12 bases lay between the germline ends. CDR3 size: 13 residues. CDR1 LNHNV and CDR2 YYDKDF come from the germline V gene (reference sequence). In nucleotides, the CDR3 is TGTGCCACCAGCCTCCGGGCCAGATACGAGCAGTACTTC. Translation: CATSLRARYEQYF.

At least ten counts were recorded for this clonotype. The V call is TRBV12-3 or TRBV12-4, the J call TRBJ2-5; D not certain. V was trimmed by 3 bases and J by 4 bases, leaving 9 bases between them. The CDR3 is 13 residues long. The CDR3 spells CASSFKGAETQYF. In DNA form, the CDR3 reads TGTGCCAGCAGTTTCAAGGGCGCAGAGACCCAGTACTTC.